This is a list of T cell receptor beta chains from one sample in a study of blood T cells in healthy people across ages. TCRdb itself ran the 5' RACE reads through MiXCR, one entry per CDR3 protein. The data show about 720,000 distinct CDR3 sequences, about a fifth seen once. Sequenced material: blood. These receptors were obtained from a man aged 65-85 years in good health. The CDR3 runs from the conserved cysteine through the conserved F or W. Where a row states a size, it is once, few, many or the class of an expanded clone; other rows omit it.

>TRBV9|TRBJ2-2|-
CASSATGLNTGELFF
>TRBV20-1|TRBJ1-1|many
CSARGQGALEAFF
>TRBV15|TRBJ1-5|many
CATSRDQGQNQPQHF
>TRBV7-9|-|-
CASSLILAGKETQYF
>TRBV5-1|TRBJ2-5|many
CASSLGPSQETQYF
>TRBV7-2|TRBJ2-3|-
CAGSLAGRDTQYF
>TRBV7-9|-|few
CASSRGQEFETQYF
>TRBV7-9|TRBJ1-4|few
CASSSIFGGGENEKLFF
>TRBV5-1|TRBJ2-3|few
CASSLDRGTIGDTQYF
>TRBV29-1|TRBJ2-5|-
CSVERDRSETQYF
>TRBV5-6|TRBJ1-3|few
CASSFEGRPGNTIYF
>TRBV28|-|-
CASSPTSASDKETQYF
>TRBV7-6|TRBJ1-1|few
CASSSGQGKSEAFF
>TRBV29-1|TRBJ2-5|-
CSANLGGSETQYF
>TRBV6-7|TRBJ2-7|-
CASSYSMFAEQYF
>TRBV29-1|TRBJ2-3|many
CSVEENGDTQYF
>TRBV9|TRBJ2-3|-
CASSTLTGVETDTQYF
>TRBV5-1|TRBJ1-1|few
CASSSGTPSEAFF
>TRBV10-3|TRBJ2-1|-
CAIMGLTGGGDYNEQFF
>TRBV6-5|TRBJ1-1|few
CASSYSGLRGTEAFF
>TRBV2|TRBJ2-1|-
CASSDGDFDNEQFF
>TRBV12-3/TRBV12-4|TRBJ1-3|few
CASSSSPSSGNTIYF
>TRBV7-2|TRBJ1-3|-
CASSSVSGISGNTIYF
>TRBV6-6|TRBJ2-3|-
CASSYSGTNTDTQYF
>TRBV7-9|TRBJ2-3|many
CASSPPLGGGDTQYF
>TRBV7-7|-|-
CASSAYRGGNEQFF
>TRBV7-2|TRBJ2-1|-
CASSPSGGTGDNEQFF
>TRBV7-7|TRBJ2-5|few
CASSYIFAPGQETQYF
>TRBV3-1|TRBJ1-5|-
CASSQMDRLGQPQHF
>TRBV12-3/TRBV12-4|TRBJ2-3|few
CASNQRAQYF
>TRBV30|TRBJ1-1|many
CAWGGSGRQAFF
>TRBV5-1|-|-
CASSLETGWIDEQYF
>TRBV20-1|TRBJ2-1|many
CSARVRGAYNEQFF
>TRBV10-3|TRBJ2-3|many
CAISRTTDTQYF
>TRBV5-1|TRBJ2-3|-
CASSVEGTPSTDTQYF
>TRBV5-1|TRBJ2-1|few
CASSPLSAGVDNEQFF